This TCR beta chain originates from a study of technical replicates of blood from several donors. V was trimmed by 6 bases and J by 7 bases, leaving 10 bases between them. The germline CDR1 and CDR2 sequences are SNHLY and FYNNEI. This CDR3 spans 13 amino acids. This clone showed up many times. Sequencing used immunoSEQ multiplex PCR; TCRdb keeps in-frame clones, though not all of them. This sample has tens of thousands of clones, with around 87% found just once. The TCR was taken from a human donor in good health. Some clones in this sample may be carry-over from other donors' samples. The chain recombines TRBV2 with TRBJ1-6; no firm D call. The sequenced material came from PBMCs. The DNA for the CDR3 is TGTGCCAGCAGGCGGGCGCAGAATTCACCCCTCCACTTT. This encodes CASRRAQNSPLHF. The full variable domain, its missing parts supplied by reference TRBV2 and TRBJ1-6, is EPEVTQTPSHQVTQMGQEVILRCVPISNHLYFYWYRQILGQKVEFLVSFYNNEISEKSEIFDDQFSVERPDGSNFTLKIRSTKLEDSAMYFCASRRAQNSPLHFGNGTRLTVT.